These 11 T cell receptor beta chains originate from one sample sequenced in a study of blood T cell repertoires in COVID-19. Sequencing used immunoSEQ multiplex PCR; TCRdb keeps in-frame clones, though not all of them. The sample lists roughly 400,000 clones, approximately 91% seen once, with roughly 1.4% in the top ten. Sequences were obtained from PBMCs or T cells enriched from blood (not recorded which). Every receptor here comes from a woman between 18 and 30 years old who had been exposed to COVID-19.

This chain joins TRBV6-5 and TRBJ2-3, with D hard to call. With 5 bases removed from V and 3 bases from J, the gap between germline ends came to 12 bases. The CDR3 has 14 amino acids. CDR1 MNHEY and CDR2 SVGAGI come from the germline V gene. The CDR3 bases are TGTGCCAGCAGTCCCAGGATTGGGACAGATACGCAGTATTTT. It specifies CASSPRIGTDTQYF.

The V and J genes are TRBV6-5 and TRBJ2-7; 9 bases map to TRBD1. CDR3 length equals 13 residues. Germline CDR1 and CDR2: MNHEY and SVGAGI. After removal of 5 bases from V and 4 bases from J, the junction contained 3 bases not matched to a gene. The CDR3 coding sequence is TGTGCCAGCAGTCCCGGGACAGGGTACGAGCAGTACTTC. It codes for CASSPGTGYEQYF.

The genes are TRBV5-1 and TRBJ2-5; 9 nucleotides agree with TRBD2. Trimming at V came to 3 bases and at J to 4 bases, leaving 7 bases not matched to a gene. The CDR3 extends over 15 amino acids. The V gene's germline CDR1 is SGHRS and CDR2 YFSETQ. CDR3 protein: CASSSTGLALETQYF. CDR3 in DNA: TGCGCCAGCAGCTCTACCGGACTAGCGCTAGAGACCCAGTACTTC.

In its sample, this clone was seen a few times. V usage is TRBV7-8 and J usage is TRBJ2-7; TRBD1 matches 7 bases. V lost 5 bases, J lost 4 bases, and 11 bases stayed unmatched. Germline CDR1 SGHVS, CDR2 FQNEAQ. CDR3 length equals 15 residues. The CDR3 spells CASSAGDRVLYEQYF. The CDR3 nucleotides are TGTGCCAGCAGCGCCGGAGACAGGGTACTGTACGAGCAGTACTTC.

The genes are TRBV3-1 (or the pseudogene TRBV3-2) and TRBJ2-6, with D possibly being TRBD2 (5 bases). V was clipped by 1 base and J by 0 bases, with 10 bases between them. CDR3 size: 17 residues. Germline assignment: CDR1 LGHDT and CDR2 YNNKEL (reference sequence). Written as DNA, the CDR3 is TGTGCCAGCAGCCAAGGTGCAACTAGCTCTGGGGCCAACGTCCTGACTTTC. Translated: CASSQGATSSGANVLTF.

V usage is TRBV30 and J usage is TRBJ1-1; D is uncertain. The V gene lost 2 bases and the J gene lost 0 bases, with 7 bases spanning the gap. The germline V gene encodes CDR1 GTSNPN and CDR2 SVGIG (reference sequence). The CDR3 has 13 amino acids. The CDR3 region is CAWSSGLNTEAFF. Written as DNA, the CDR3 is TGTGCCTGGAGTAGCGGCTTGAACACTGAAGCTTTCTTT.

The chain uses TRBV6-5 and TRBJ1-2; no clear D. Trimming pared 1 base from V and 3 bases from J, leaving 12 bases between. The CDR3 is made up of 15 amino acids. Germline V gene data show CDR1 as MNHEY and CDR2 as SVGAGI. CDR3 in amino acids: CASSYYPDTYYGYTF. The CDR3 bases are TGTGCCAGCAGTTACTACCCCGACACTTACTATGGCTACACCTTC.

The chain couples TRBV3-1 (or the pseudogene TRBV3-2) to TRBJ2-2, with D unresolved. The CDR3 has 13 residues. Germline CDR1 reads LGHDT; CDR2 reads YNNKEL (reference sequence). V was shortened by 4 bases and J by 6 bases, with 9 bases between the two germline ends. This CDR3 is CASSLTESGELFF. The CDR3 DNA reads TGTGCCAGCAGCCTAACAGAATCCGGGGAGCTGTTTTTT.

This chain connects TRBV19 to TRBJ1-2; no clear D gene. From germline, CDR1 is LNHDA and CDR2 SQIVND (reference sequence). This CDR3 has 15 residues. Trimming pared 3 bases from V and 5 bases from J, leaving 16 bases between. CDR3 residues: CASSIEVALWYGYTF. The CDR3 coding sequence is TGTGCCAGTAGTATCGAAGTCGCCCTATGGTATGGCTACACCTTC.

In this sample, this clone turned up a few times. V usage is TRBV5-4 and J usage is TRBJ1-6; 8 positions match TRBD1. V dropped 4 bases and J dropped 0; count of bases not matched to a gene: 0. Germline loops: CDR1 SGHNT, CDR2 YYREEE (reference sequence). The CDR3 has 15 residues. Here the CDR3 reads CASSTGGSYNSPLHF. The CDR3 nucleotides are TGTGCCAGCAGCACAGGGGGCTCCTATAATTCACCCCTCCACTTT.

J is TRBJ1-1 and V is TRBV10-3, with D perhaps matching TRBD1 (5 bases). The V end was cut by 6 bases, the J end by 2 bases, with 7 bases between. Germline values: CDR1 ENHRY, CDR2 SYGVKD. There are 12 residues in the CDR3. The CDR3 bases are TGTGCCATCAGAGACAGAAACACTGAAGCTTTCTTT. It encodes CAIRDRNTEAFF.